Listed here is a single T cell receptor (beta chain). The time point was: persistent/refractory GD, antithyroid drugs over 5 years with positive TRAb. With RNA extracted from PBMCs as input, the TCR library was made. Building the TCR beta libraries relied on iRepertoire HTBI primers, and CDR3 regions underwent Arm-PCR. Using its own MiXCR run on the multiplex PCR reads, TCRdb lists one record per CDR3 protein. The repertoire holds a few hundred thousand distinct CDR3 sequences, with roughly 21% as singletons. This entry comes from a study of regulatory T cells in long-lasting Graves disease. This CDR3 is built from 15 residues. CDR1 LNHDA and CDR2 SQIVND come from the germline V gene (reference sequence).

J is TRBJ2-1 and V is TRBV19, with a weak D call TRBD1 (5 bases). The J call could be wrong; TRBJ2-7 is a better fit for the DNA end. The sample was peripheral blood mononuclear cells (PBMCs), taken when the disease was refractory, from a patient treated with antithyroid drugs. The origin of this receptor is a female donor with Graves disease. CDR3 nucleotides: TGTGCCAGCAGCCCCAGGGTAAGCTCCTACAATGAGCAGTACTTC. It translates to CASSPRVSSYNEQYF.